Sequencing of this T cell receptor beta chain was carried out in a study of chemoradiotherapy in HPV16-positive cancers. CDR1 and CDR2 from the germline V gene are GTSNPN and SVGIG (reference sequence). There are 13 residues in the CDR3. The V and J ends lost 0 bases and 1 base respectively, with 6 bases between them. In this sample, this clone turned up a few times. Assay used: immunoSEQ multiplex PCR; TCRdb lists only in-frame clones, some missing. Of approximately 50,000 clones in the sample, under 95% are singletons; the top ten hold less than 3.5%. The material was blood, obtained from a patient who underwent chemoradiotherapy. The sequence was obtained from a human donor with HPV-associated anogenital cancer. The chain employs TRBV30 and TRBJ1-1; D remains ambiguous. CDR3 loop: CAWSVLTNTEAFF. CDR3 sequence (DNA): TGTGCCTGGAGTGTACTTACGAACACTGAAGCTTTCTTT.